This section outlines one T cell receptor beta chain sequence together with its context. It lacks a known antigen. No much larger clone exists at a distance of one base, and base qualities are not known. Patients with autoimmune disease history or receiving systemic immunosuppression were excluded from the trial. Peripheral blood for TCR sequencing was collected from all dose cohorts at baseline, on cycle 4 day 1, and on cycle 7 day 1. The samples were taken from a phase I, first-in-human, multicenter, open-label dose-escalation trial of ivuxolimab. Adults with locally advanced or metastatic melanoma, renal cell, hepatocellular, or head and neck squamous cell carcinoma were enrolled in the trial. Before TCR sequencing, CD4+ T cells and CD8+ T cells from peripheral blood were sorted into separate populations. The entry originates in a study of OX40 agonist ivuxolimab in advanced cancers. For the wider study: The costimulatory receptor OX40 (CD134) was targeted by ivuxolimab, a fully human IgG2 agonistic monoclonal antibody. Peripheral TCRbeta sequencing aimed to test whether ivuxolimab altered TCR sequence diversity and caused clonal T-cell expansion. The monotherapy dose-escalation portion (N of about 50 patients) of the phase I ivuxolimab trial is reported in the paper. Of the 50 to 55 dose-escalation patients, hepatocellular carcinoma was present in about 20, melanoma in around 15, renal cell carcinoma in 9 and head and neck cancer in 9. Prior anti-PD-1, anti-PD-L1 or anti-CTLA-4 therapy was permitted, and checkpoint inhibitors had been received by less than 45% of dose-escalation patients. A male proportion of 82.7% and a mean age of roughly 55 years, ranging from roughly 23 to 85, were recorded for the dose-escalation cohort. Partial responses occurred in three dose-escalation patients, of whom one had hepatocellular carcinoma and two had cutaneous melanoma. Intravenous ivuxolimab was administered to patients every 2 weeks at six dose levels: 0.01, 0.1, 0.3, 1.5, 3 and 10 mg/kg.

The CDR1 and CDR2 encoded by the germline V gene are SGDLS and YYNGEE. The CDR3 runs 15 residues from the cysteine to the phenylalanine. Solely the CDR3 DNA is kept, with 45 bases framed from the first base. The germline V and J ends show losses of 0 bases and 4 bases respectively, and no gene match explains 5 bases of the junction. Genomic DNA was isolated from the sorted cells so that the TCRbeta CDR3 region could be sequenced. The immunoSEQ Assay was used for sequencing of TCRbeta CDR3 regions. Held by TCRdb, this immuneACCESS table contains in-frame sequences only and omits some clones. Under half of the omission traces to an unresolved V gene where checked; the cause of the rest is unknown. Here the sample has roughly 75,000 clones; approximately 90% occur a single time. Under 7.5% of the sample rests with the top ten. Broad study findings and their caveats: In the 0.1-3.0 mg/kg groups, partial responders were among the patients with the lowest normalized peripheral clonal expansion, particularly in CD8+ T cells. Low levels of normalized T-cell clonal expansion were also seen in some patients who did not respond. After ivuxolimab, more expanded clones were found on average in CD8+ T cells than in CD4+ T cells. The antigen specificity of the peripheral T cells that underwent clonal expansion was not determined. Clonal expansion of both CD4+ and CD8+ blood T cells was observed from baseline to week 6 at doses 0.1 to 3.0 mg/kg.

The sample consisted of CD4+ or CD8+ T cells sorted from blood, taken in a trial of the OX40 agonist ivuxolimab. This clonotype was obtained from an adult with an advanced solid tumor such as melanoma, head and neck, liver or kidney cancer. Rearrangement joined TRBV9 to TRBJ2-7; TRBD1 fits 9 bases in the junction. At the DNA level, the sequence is TGTGCCAGCAGCGTAGGGGGGACAGGGTTGTACGAGCAGTACTTC. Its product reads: CASSVGGTGLYEQYF.